These 7 T cell receptor beta chains were sequenced from one sample in a study of blood T cell repertoires in COVID-19 (dated by TCRdb to about 2020). The library was obtained by the immunoSEQ multiplex PCR assay. TCRdb took this table from immuneACCESS and kept in-frame rearrangements with V and J called. Such tables lack part of the clones; where checked against another copy, unresolved V genes explain under half of the gap, and the rest is unexplained. This sample has 75,000 to 100,000 clones in its table, and approximately 85% of those were observed once. Of the sample, about 6.7% is held by the ten largest clones. The sequencing input was peripheral blood. Receptor source: a man aged 65 to 85 with acute or convalescent COVID-19.

The chain employs TRBV6-1 and TRBJ1-3; the match to TRBD1 covers 8 bases. CDR1 is MNHNS and CDR2 is SASEGT in the germline V gene. This CDR3 region has 16 residues. Germline trimming cut 4 bases from V and 0 bases from J; bases unmatched to any gene: 5. The CDR3 protein is CASSARTGNSGNTIYF. CDR3 in DNA: TGTGCCAGCAGTGCCCGGACAGGGAACTCTGGAAACACCATATATTTT.

V is TRBV18 and J is TRBJ1-1; D is uncertain. Germline V gene lookup returns CDR1 KGHSH and CDR2 LQKENI. The CDR3 spans 17 residues. Trimming took off 2 bases at V and 1 base at J, with 17 bases between the two ends. CDR3 amino acids: CASSPNPRPSQNTEAFF. The CDR3 DNA follows: TGTGCCAGCTCACCAAACCCGCGGCCCTCGCAGAACACTGAAGCTTTCTTT.

The chain uses TRBV7-2 and TRBJ2-2; D gene uncertain. The CDR3 has 14 residues. The ends were cut back, 5 bases at V and 3 bases at J, with 10 bases in the middle. Germline lookup yields CDR1 SGHTA and CDR2 FQGNSA. CDR3 loop: CASSPLSHTGELFF. CDR3 nucleotide sequence: TGTGCCAGCAGCCCCCTCTCTCACACCGGGGAGCTGTTTTTT.

The V gene is TRBV20-1, the J gene TRBJ2-7; possible D gene TRBD2, 6 bases. The germline V and J ends were trimmed by 7 bases and 6 bases, with 13 bases remaining between them. Germline CDR1 DFQATT, CDR2 SNEGSKA (reference sequence). The CDR3 sequence is 11 residues long. Written as DNA, the CDR3 is TGCAGTGTCCGAGCGGGCTTCGAGCAGTACTTC. The encoded protein is CSVRAGFEQYF.

The chain recombines TRBV5-4 with TRBJ2-2; D not resolved. V was pared by 4 bases and J by 7 bases, with 11 bases between. The CDR3 consists of 13 residues. The V gene's germline CDR1 is SGHNT and CDR2 YYREEE (reference sequence). As DNA, the CDR3 is TGTGCCAGCAGCACAGATACCATCGGGGAGCTGTTTTTT. Residues: CASSTDTIGELFF.

This rearrangement joins TRBV12-3 or TRBV12-4 to TRBJ2-7, with D tentatively TRBD2 (7 bases). The CDR3 extends over 13 amino acids. The V end lost 8 bases, the J end lost 4 bases, and 15 bases lay between the germline ends. The CDR3 nucleotides read TGTGCCAGCCTTGGGGGGGCTGTTTACGAGCAGTACTTC. As protein: CASLGGAVYEQYF.

The chain links TRBV18 to TRBJ1-2; tentative D call: TRBD1 (5 bases). V lost 2 bases and J lost 3, with 13 bases in between. Per germline, CDR1 KGHSH and CDR2 LQKENI. This CDR3 comprises 15 residues. CDR3 amino acids: CASSPNGEGDYGYTF. The CDR3 DNA reads as TGTGCCAGCTCACCAAATGGGGAAGGGGACTATGGCTACACCTTC. Full variable domain (missing parts from reference TRBV18 and TRBJ1-2): NAGVMQNPRHLVRRRGQEARLRCSPMKGHSHVYWYRQLPEEGLKFMVYLQKENIIDESGMPKERFSAEFPKEGPSILRIQQVVRGDSAAYFCASSPNGEGDYGYTFGSGTRLTVV.